A selection of T cell receptor beta chains follows, all from one sample in a study of early T cells in non-severe SARS-CoV-2 infection. From the 5' RACE reads, TCRdb called clonotypes with MiXCR, one entry per CDR3 protein. The sample carries some 30,000 distinct CDR3 sequences, 4.5% recorded once. The sequenced sample consisted of whole blood. Receptor source: an adult who was a healthcare worker with PCR-confirmed SARS-CoV-2 infection or an uninfected control (not recorded which). Each CDR3 is given with its conserved first and last residue. A D gene is named only where the DNA matches it firmly. A clone size is listed for some rows: how often the clone was seen (once, few, many), or a class if it is expanded.

CDR3 protein: CASSQERPTTISYNEQFF
CDR3 DNA: TGCGCCAGCAGCCAAGAGAGGCCTACGACCATCTCCTACAATGAGCAGTTCTTC
J gene: TRBJ2-1
D gene: -
V gene: TRBV4-1
clone size: many

CDR3 protein: CASSLSRDRNYNEQFF
CDR3 DNA: TGTGCCAGCAGCTTGAGCCGGGACAGGAACTACAATGAGCAGTTCTTC
J gene: TRBJ2-1
D gene: TRBD1
V gene: TRBV11-2
clone size: many

CDR3 protein: CASSLDPSGAGGYTF
CDR3 DNA: TGCGCCAGCAGCTTGGACCCCTCAGGGGCGGGAGGCTACACCTTC
J gene: TRBJ1-2
D gene: -
V gene: TRBV5-1
clone size: few

CDR3 protein: CSVVGLATEQFF
CDR3 DNA: TGCAGCGTGGTGGGACTAGCGACTGAGCAGTTCTTC
J gene: TRBJ2-1
D gene: TRBD2
V gene: TRBV29-1
clone size: -

CDR3 protein: CASSPRGGELFF
CDR3 DNA: TGTGCCAGCAGCCCCAGGGGCGGGGAGCTGTTTTTT
J gene: TRBJ2-2
D gene: -
V gene: TRBV7-2
clone size: many

CDR3 protein: CASSYRGRGTGELFF
CDR3 DNA: TGTGCCAGCAGTTACAGGGGGCGCGGCACCGGGGAGCTGTTTTTT
J gene: TRBJ2-2
D gene: TRBD1
V gene: TRBV6-2/TRBV6-3
clone size: many

CDR3 protein: CASSKGLAGPYEQYF
CDR3 DNA: TGTGCCAGCAGCAAGGGACTAGCGGGACCCTACGAGCAGTACTTC
J gene: TRBJ2-7
D gene: TRBD2
V gene: TRBV7-3
clone size: many

CDR3 protein: CASSLAGQHRNEQFF
CDR3 DNA: TGTGCCAGCAGCTTAGCGGGACAACATCGAAATGAGCAGTTCTTC
J gene: TRBJ2-1
D gene: -
V gene: TRBV7-2
clone size: many

CDR3 protein: CASSSPTVSYEQYF
CDR3 DNA: TGTGCCAGCAGCTCCCCGACAGTCTCCTACGAGCAGTACTTC
J gene: TRBJ2-7
D gene: -
V gene: TRBV13
clone size: few

CDR3 protein: CASSLAGGHEQYF
CDR3 DNA: TGTGCCAGCAGTTTAGCTGGGGGACACGAGCAGTACTTC
J gene: TRBJ2-7
D gene: -
V gene: TRBV12-3/TRBV12-4
clone size: -

CDR3 protein: CASSYSRDRAHEQFF
CDR3 DNA: TGTGCCAGCAGTTACTCGAGGGACAGGGCCCATGAGCAGTTCTTC
J gene: TRBJ2-1
D gene: TRBD1
V gene: TRBV6-5
clone size: many

CDR3 protein: CASSQTGQLNTEAFF
CDR3 DNA: TGTGCCAGCAGCCAAACAGGACAGCTGAACACTGAAGCTTTCTTT
J gene: TRBJ1-1
D gene: -
V gene: TRBV7-8
clone size: few

CDR3 protein: CSVHGRDAGSFF
CDR3 DNA: TGCAGCGTGCACGGCCGGGACGCCGGATCTTTCTTT
J gene: TRBJ1-1
D gene: -
V gene: TRBV29-1
clone size: -

CDR3 protein: CASRDRGKTEAFF
CDR3 DNA: TGTGCCAGCAGGGACAGGGGGAAAACTGAAGCTTTCTTT
J gene: TRBJ1-1
D gene: TRBD1
V gene: TRBV6-5
clone size: many

CDR3 protein: CASSIDRAMNTEAFF
CDR3 DNA: TGTGCCAGCAGCATCGACAGAGCCATGAACACTGAAGCTTTCTTT
J gene: TRBJ1-1
D gene: -
V gene: TRBV11-3
clone size: many

CDR3 protein: CASSPRLRTDTQYF
CDR3 DNA: TGCGCCAGCAGCCCCCGACTCCGCACAGATACGCAGTATTTT
J gene: TRBJ2-3
D gene: -
V gene: TRBV4-1
clone size: -

CDR3 protein: CASSLSTGVNTEAFF
CDR3 DNA: TGTGCCAGCAGCTTATCGACAGGAGTGAACACTGAAGCTTTCTTT
J gene: TRBJ1-1
D gene: -
V gene: TRBV7-8
clone size: many

CDR3 protein: CASRPDTNNSPLHF
CDR3 DNA: TGTGCCAGCAGGCCGGACACAAATAATTCACCCCTCCACTTT
J gene: TRBJ1-6
D gene: -
V gene: TRBV12-3/TRBV12-4
clone size: -

CDR3 protein: CASSPGLAGIAADTQYF
CDR3 DNA: TGTGCCAGCAGTCCTGGACTAGCGGGGATCGCCGCAGATACGCAGTATTTT
J gene: TRBJ2-3
D gene: TRBD2
V gene: TRBV9
clone size: many

CDR3 protein: CASSRVPSGMETQYF
CDR3 DNA: TGTGCCAGCAGCCGTGTCCCTAGCGGGATGGAGACCCAGTACTTC
J gene: TRBJ2-5
D gene: TRBD2
V gene: TRBV7-9
clone size: many

CDR3 protein: CSAFDRGTEAFF
CDR3 DNA: TGCAGTGCTTTTGACAGGGGCACTGAAGCTTTCTTT
J gene: TRBJ1-1
D gene: TRBD1
V gene: TRBV20-1
clone size: many

CDR3 protein: CAWGPGPSGANVLTF
CDR3 DNA: TGTGCCTGGGGCCCCGGGCCCTCTGGGGCCAACGTCCTGACTTTC
J gene: TRBJ2-6
D gene: -
V gene: TRBV30
clone size: many

CDR3 protein: CASSQGTPGRGEQFF
CDR3 DNA: TGTGCCAGCAGCCAAGGAACCCCAGGGCGAGGTGAGCAGTTCTTC
J gene: TRBJ2-1
D gene: -
V gene: TRBV3-1
clone size: many

CDR3 protein: CSGGPGSYEQYF
CDR3 DNA: TGCAGCGGGGGGCCAGGCTCCTACGAGCAGTACTTC
J gene: TRBJ2-7
D gene: -
V gene: TRBV29-1
clone size: few

CDR3 protein: CASSQGQGSNQPQHF
CDR3 DNA: TGTGCCAGCAGCCAGGGACAGGGGTCCAATCAGCCCCAGCATTTT
J gene: TRBJ1-5
D gene: TRBD1
V gene: TRBV7-9
clone size: many

CDR3 protein: CASRAGTGAYEQYF
CDR3 DNA: TGCGCCAGCAGGGCCGGGACAGGGGCCTACGAGCAGTACTTC
J gene: TRBJ2-7
D gene: TRBD1
V gene: TRBV10-2
clone size: many

CDR3 protein: CSAGDSRDTF
CDR3 DNA: TGCAGTGCAGGGGACAGCCGAGACACCTTC
J gene: TRBJ1-2
D gene: TRBD1
V gene: TRBV20-1
clone size: few

CDR3 protein: CASSLTGDEQYF
CDR3 DNA: TGTGCCAGCAGTCTAACGGGGGACGAGCAGTACTTC
J gene: TRBJ2-7
D gene: -
V gene: TRBV12-3/TRBV12-4
clone size: many

CDR3 protein: CASSFGLAGGVKSLDTQYF
CDR3 DNA: TGTGCCAGCAGTTTTGGGCTAGCGGGGGGAGTGAAGAGTTTGGATACGCAGTATTTT
J gene: TRBJ2-3
D gene: TRBD2
V gene: TRBV12-3/TRBV12-4
clone size: few